These T cell receptor beta chains were read from a single sample in a study of response to subunit inactivated influenza vaccine. Via MiXCR, TCRdb re-called the RT-PCR reads, giving one row per CDR3 protein. This sample has about 190,000 distinct CDR3 sequences, with 14% found just once. Material: CD8+ T cells sorted from PBMCs, obtained roughly 5 days after vaccination. The receptors stem from a man in his fifties or sixties who received an inactivated influenza vaccine. Both conserved end residues are part of each CDR3. Fields, in order: D gene, V gene, clone size, J gene, CDR3 DNA, CDR3 protein. D genes are given only for firm matches. Only part of the rows carry a size: once, few, many, or a class if the clone is expanded.

NA,TRBV5-6,few,TRBJ2-5,TGTGCCAGCATCCTTCGTGGGGATCAAGAGACCCAGTACTTC,CASILRGDQETQYF
TRBD2,TRBV6-1,NA,TRBJ2-7,TGTGCCAGCAGTCTCCTACTAGCGGGGGGGCCGGAGGACGAGCAGTACTTC,CASSLLLAGGPEDEQYF
TRBD2,TRBV15,NA,TRBJ2-1,TGTGCCACCAGAGGGGGAGGGACTAGGGCCATAAATGAGCAGTTCTTC,CATRGGGTRAINEQFF
NA,TRBV29-1,few,TRBJ1-2,TGCAGCGTGGGACGGGGCTATGGCTACACCTTC,CSVGRGYGYTF
TRBD2,TRBV6-5,NA,TRBJ2-5,TGTGCCAGCAGTTACGGGACTAGCGGGGATTTGGAGACCCAGTACTTC,CASSYGTSGDLETQYF
NA,TRBV12-3/TRBV12-4,NA,TRBJ2-7,TGTGCCGGCAGTCCCGGGGGGCCTGCCTACGAGCAGTACTTC,CAGSPGGPAYEQYF
NA,TRBV6-5,few,TRBJ2-1,TGTGCCAGCAGTTACTCGAGATCGAACAATGAGCAGTTCTTC,CASSYSRSNNEQFF
NA,TRBV14,few,TRBJ1-2,TGTGCCAGCAGCCAAGATCCCCCAGGCGCAAACTATGGCTACACCTTC,CASSQDPPGANYGYTF
NA,TRBV12-3/TRBV12-4,many,TRBJ2-2,TGTGCCAGCAGTTTATCCCCCCCCCAGGGCACCGGGGAGCTGTTTTTT,CASSLSPPQGTGELFF
TRBD2,TRBV2,NA,TRBJ2-4,TGTGCCAGCAGTGAGTGGACTAGCGGAGAAAACATTCAGTACTTC,CASSEWTSGENIQYF
NA,TRBV6-5,NA,TRBJ2-7,TGTGCCAGCAGTTCCCTCCGGGACACGTCCTACGAGCAGTGCTTC,CASSSLRDTSYEQCF
TRBD2,TRBV27,few,TRBJ2-1,TGTGCCAGCAGTTTAGTGGGAGGGATCGATGAGCAGTTCTTC,CASSLVGGIDEQFF
TRBD2,TRBV6-2/TRBV6-3,few,TRBJ2-1,TGTGCCAGCACCTACGGGGAGGGACGGCTTCACAATGAGCAGTTCTTC,CASTYGEGRLHNEQFF
TRBD2,TRBV6-4,few,TRBJ2-1,TGTCAGACACGTAGCGGGCCCGAGCAGTTCTTC,CQTRSGPEQFF
TRBD1,TRBV14,NA,TRBJ2-7,TGTGCCAGCAGCCAACTGCCGGGACAGGGCTACGAGCAGTACTTC,CASSQLPGQGYEQYF
TRBD2,TRBV20-1,few,TRBJ2-1,TGCAGTGCTAGAGGGCGGACTAGCGGGAGTTACAATGAGCAGTTCTTC,CSARGRTSGSYNEQFF
NA,TRBV30,few,TRBJ2-5,TGTGCCTGGAGTGGCCACAGGGTTTTGGAGACCCAGTACTTC,CAWSGHRVLETQYF
NA,TRBV29-1,many,TRBJ2-1,TGCAGCGTTGATTTGGCAGGGACATACAATGAGCAGTTCTTC,CSVDLAGTYNEQFF
NA,TRBV4-3,few,TRBJ2-1,TGCGCCAGCAGCCCGGTGGGAGGCACCGACAATGAGCAGTTCTTC,CASSPVGGTDNEQFF
NA,TRBV12-3/TRBV12-4,many,TRBJ2-5,TGTGCCAGCAGTTTAGGGACGGTGGAGACCCAGTACTTC,CASSLGTVETQYF
NA,TRBV6-1,NA,TRBJ2-1,TGTGCCAGCAATGAGGGGGACGGTAGCAATGAGCAGTTCTTC,CASNEGDGSNEQFF
NA,TRBV3-1,few,TRBJ2-7,TGTGCCAGCGGGACGAGCTCCTACGAGCAGTACTTC,CASGTSSYEQYF
NA,TRBV20-1,few,TRBJ1-1,TGCAGTGCTAGAGGGGGTTTGAACACTGAAGCTTTCTTT,CSARGGLNTEAFF
NA,TRBV6-2/TRBV6-3,few,TRBJ2-7,TGTGCCAGCAGCCCCGGGCCACCCTCCTACGAGCAGTACTTC,CASSPGPPSYEQYF
NA,TRBV6-1,NA,TRBJ1-5,TGTGCCAGCAGGGGGGTAGTCAATCAGCCCCAGCATTTT,CASRGVVNQPQHF
NA,TRBV27,few,TRBJ2-6,TGTGCCAGCAGTTTACGAACCCTCAGACTCCTCCCCAACCCGTACTCTGGGGCCAACGTCCTGACTTTC,CASSLRTLRLLPNPYSGANVLTF
TRBD2,TRBV4-3,many,TRBJ2-5,TGCGCCAGCAGCCAAGTGGGGGGGGTCCTACAAGAGACCCAGTACTTC,CASSQVGGVLQETQYF
NA,TRBV7-6,NA,TRBJ1-6,TGTGCCAGCAGCTTTGAATTTAATTCACCCCTCCACTTT,CASSFEFNSPLHF
TRBD1,TRBV7-9,NA,TRBJ2-5,TGTGCCAGCAGCTCGCCCGGGACAGAGCTAAAAGAGACCCAGTACTTC,CASSSPGTELKETQYF
TRBD1,TRBV13,NA,TRBJ2-5,TGTGCCAGCAGCTTAGCCGGGGACAGGGTCGAGACCCAGTACTTC,CASSLAGDRVETQYF